The clone carrying this T cell receptor (beta chain) has only a few counts. Recruitment covered 20 to 25 US areas and drew participants whose ages spanned roughly 18 to 90 years. Participants had their cohort set by participant-reported clinical history. Donors of Cohort 3 who recovered were those that had two negative PCRs, clearance, or symptom resolution. The CDR3 has 15 amino acids. Trimming took 6 bases from V and 3 from J; bases not matched to a gene: 10. From germline, CDR1 is MNHEY and CDR2 SMNVEV (reference sequence). This sample is part of a study of blood T cell repertoires in COVID-19. Whole-study context: PBMCs, B-cell-depleted T cells, or T cells were the source of the cDNA or gDNA that made up the material.

Clones were read by immunoSEQ multiplex PCR, and TCRdb kept only the in-frame ones, dropping some. Of 310,000 or so clones listed, 87% were seen once; the top ten hold around 9.3%. The sequenced sample was PBMCs or T cells enriched from blood (not recorded which). This chain connects TRBV27 to TRBJ1-2; 7 bases line up with TRBD1. The sequence was obtained from a woman between 18 and 30 years old who had recovered from COVID-19. The CDR3 DNA sequence: TGTGCCAGCAGCGTCCAGGGGGATAGCTACTATGGCTACACCTTC. This encodes CASSVQGDSYYGYTF.